The source of this T cell receptor beta chain is a study of blood T cell repertoires in COVID-19. Method: immunoSEQ multiplex PCR; TCRdb's copy keeps in-frame clones and lacks some. The sample yields roughly 260,000 clones, approximately 91% seen once. J lost 9 bases, V lost 2 bases, and 3 bases had no gene match. There are 13 residues in the CDR3. CDR1 is SGHDT, CDR2 YYEEEE, per germline. The source of this sequence is a person under 30 with COVID-19, enrolled during active disease. This sequence joins TRBV5-6 and TRBJ2-3, with 10 bases identical to TRBD2. The sample comprised peripheral blood. In DNA form, the CDR3 reads TGTGCCAGCAGCTTCCTAGCGGGAGACACGCAGTATTTT. It yields the protein CASSFLAGDTQYF.